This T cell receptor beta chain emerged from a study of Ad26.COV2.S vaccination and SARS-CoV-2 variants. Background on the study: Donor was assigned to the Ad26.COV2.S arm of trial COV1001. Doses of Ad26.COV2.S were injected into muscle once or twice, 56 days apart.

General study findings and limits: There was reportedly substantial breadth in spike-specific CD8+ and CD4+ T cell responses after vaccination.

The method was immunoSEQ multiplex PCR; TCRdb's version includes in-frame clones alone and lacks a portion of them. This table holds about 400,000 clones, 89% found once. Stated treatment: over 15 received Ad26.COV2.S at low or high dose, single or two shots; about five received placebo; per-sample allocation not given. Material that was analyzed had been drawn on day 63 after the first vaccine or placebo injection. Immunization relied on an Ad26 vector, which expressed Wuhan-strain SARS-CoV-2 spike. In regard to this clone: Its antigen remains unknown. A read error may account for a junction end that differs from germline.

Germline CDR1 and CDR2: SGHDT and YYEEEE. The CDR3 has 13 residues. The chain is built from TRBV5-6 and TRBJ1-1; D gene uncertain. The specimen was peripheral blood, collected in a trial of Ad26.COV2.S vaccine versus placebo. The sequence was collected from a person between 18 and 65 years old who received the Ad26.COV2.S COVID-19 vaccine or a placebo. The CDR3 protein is CASSRYGESWRLF. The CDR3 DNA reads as TGTGCCAGCAGCCGGTACGGGGAATCCTGGAGGCTCTTT.